One and the same sample provided the 21 T cell receptor beta chains below, sequenced in a study of T cell repertoires in cytomegalovirus infection. TCRdb independently ran MiXCR on the reads; one entry per CDR3 protein. This table has 300,000 to 400,000 distinct CDR3 sequences, roughly 9.5% appearing once. The specimen sequenced was PBMCs. These receptors came from a human donor in good health (CMV status not recorded). Some clones in this sample may be carry-over from other donors' samples.

The genes are TRBV28 and TRBJ2-1; either TRBD1 or TRBD2 may supply D (5 bases each). Germline V CDR1 and CDR2: MDHEN, SYDVKM. V was pared by 8 bases and J by 9 bases, with 17 bases between. This CDR3 is built from 13 residues. CDR3 amino acids: CASGGMPDGEQFF. The CDR3 DNA sequence: TGTGCCAGCGGGGGAATGCCGGACGGTGAGCAGTTCTTC.

The sample holds a few counts of this clonotype. This rearrangement joins TRBV27 to TRBJ2-1; 7 bases align to TRBD2. V dropped 1 base and J dropped 1; count of bases not matched to a gene: 10. CDR3 size: 18 residues. Germline V CDR1 and CDR2: MNHEY, SMNVEV (reference sequence). CDR3 residues: CASSLLGLKPGSYNEQFF. DNA for the CDR3: TGTGCCAGCAGTTTATTGGGACTAAAGCCCGGATCCTACAATGAGCAGTTCTTC.

This clonotype has a handful of counts. The J gene is TRBJ1-1, the V gene TRBV5-6; D is undetermined. V was trimmed by 6 bases and J by 2 bases, leaving 11 bases between them. The CDR3 spans 13 residues. In germline, CDR1 is SGHDT, CDR2 YYEEEE. CDR3 protein: CASTPGRNTEAFF. The CDR3 DNA follows: TGTGCCAGCACTCCGGGCAGAAACACTGAAGCTTTCTTT.

The chain combines TRBV9 with TRBJ2-1; the match to TRBD2 covers 13 bases. This CDR3 spans 19 amino acids. Trimming took 0 bases from V and 0 from J; bases not matched to a gene: 6. Germline CDR1 reads SGDLS; CDR2 reads YYNGEE. CDR3 sequence: CASSVGGTSGTSSYNEQFF. The CDR3 region has the DNA TGTGCCAGCAGCGTAGGGGGGACTAGCGGGACCAGCTCCTACAATGAGCAGTTCTTC.

This clonotype occurred many times. V and J are TRBV24-1 and TRBJ2-1; the D gene could be TRBD1 or TRBD2 (5 bases each). The V gene's germline CDR1 is KGHDR and CDR2 SFDVKD. CDR3 length: 13 residues. The V and J ends lost 11 bases and 6 bases respectively, with 16 bases between them. The CDR3 spells CAISRDQINEQFF. As DNA, the CDR3 is TGTGCCATATCTCGGGACCAGATCAATGAGCAGTTCTTC.

This clonotype was observed many times. This rearrangement joins TRBV7-9 to TRBJ2-5, with D unclear. The germline V and J ends were trimmed by 5 bases and 3 bases, with 13 bases remaining between them. The CDR3 is 14 residues long. Per the germline V gene, CDR1 is SEHNR and CDR2 is FQNEAQ (reference sequence). The CDR3 DNA follows: TGTGCCAGCAGCCCAGAGGAGAGAAAAGAGACCCAGTACTTC. It encodes CASSPEERKETQYF.

The sample holds many counts of this clonotype. This chain links TRBV27 with TRBJ2-3, with 9 positions matching TRBD2. CDR1 and CDR2 (germline): MNHEY, SMNVEV (reference sequence). Unmatched junction bases numbered 9, after V lost 2 bases and J lost 6 bases. This CDR3 is built from 16 residues. The DNA of the CDR3 is TGTGCCAGCAGTTTAGTTCGGGCGGGAGGGCCCGATACGCAGTATTTT. It codes for CASSLVRAGGPDTQYF.

This clonotype was detected ten times or more. This chain links TRBV7-2 with TRBJ2-3; D is undetermined. CDR1 and CDR2 (germline): SGHTA, FQGNSA. Deletions cut 5 bases from V and 0 bases from J, with 12 bases between. The CDR3 covers 15 residues. This CDR3 reads CASSLTRSSTDTQYF. In DNA, the CDR3 is TGTGCCAGCAGCCTGACAAGGAGTAGCACAGATACGCAGTATTTT.

This clonotype was detected many times. The V call is TRBV7-2, the J call TRBJ1-6; D is perhaps TRBD1 (5 bases). CDR3 length equals 17 residues. The germline V gene encodes CDR1 SGHTA and CDR2 FQGNSA. V was pared by 3 bases and J by 6 bases, with 18 bases between. CDR3 sequence: CASSFGYRGGGNSPLHF. CDR3 DNA sequence: TGTGCCAGCAGCTTTGGATATAGGGGCGGCGGTAATTCACCCCTCCACTTT. Full variable domain (outside the CDR3, taken from reference TRBV7-2 and TRBJ1-6): GAGVSQSPSNKVTEKGKDVELRCDPISGHTALYWYRQSLGQGLEFLIYFQGNSAPDKSGLPSDRFSAERTGGSVSTLTIQRTQQEDSAVYLCASSFGYRGGGNSPLHFGNGTRLTVT.

This clonotype was counted at least ten times. The chain is built from TRBV19 and TRBJ1-1; D is perhaps TRBD1 (6 bases). Between the trimmed V and J ends, which lost 6 bases and 1 base, there was a span of 15 bases. Per germline, CDR1 LNHDA and CDR2 SQIVND (reference sequence). The CDR3 consists of 15 residues. The CDR3 region is CASRGPDRPNTEAFF. The CDR3 DNA sequence: TGTGCCAGTAGGGGGCCCGACAGGCCGAACACTGAAGCTTTCTTT. Full variable domain (remainder filled in from reference TRBV19 and TRBJ1-1): DGGITQSPKYLFRKEGQNVTLSCEQNLNHDAMYWYRQDPGQGLRLIYYSQIVNDFQKGDIAEGYSVSREKKESFPLTVTSAQKNPTAFYLCASRGPDRPNTEAFFGQGTRLTVV.

This chain joins TRBV19 and TRBJ2-1, with D hard to call. V lost 8 bases and J lost 5, with 7 bases in between. This CDR3 has 11 residues. Germline V gives CDR1 LNHDA, CDR2 SQIVND (reference sequence). The DNA of the CDR3 is TGTGCCAGTCTCTGGAACAATGAGCAGTTCTTC. This translates into CASLWNNEQFF.

This clonotype was detected ten times or more. The rearrangement joins TRBV12-3 or TRBV12-4 to TRBJ2-5; D possibly corresponds to TRBD1 (6 bases). The CDR3 contains 13 residues. Trimming left V 4 bases short and J 4 bases short, with 10 bases between. The CDR3 sequence: CASSSRGGETQYF. CDR3 nucleotides: TGTGCCAGCAGTTCCAGGGGTGGAGAGACCCAGTACTTC.

This clonotype was detected only a few times. The gene calls are TRBV4-1 and TRBJ1-1; D is ambiguous. The ends were cut back, 4 bases at V and 1 base at J, with 10 bases in the middle. Germline assignment: CDR1 MGHRA and CDR2 YSYEKL. The CDR3 contains 14 residues. CDR3 protein: CASSLVSENTEAFF. CDR3 nucleotides: TGCGCCAGCAGCCTGGTATCAGAGAACACTGAAGCTTTCTTT.

This clonotype was seen many times. The chain links TRBV28 to TRBJ1-2; the D gene is possibly TRBD1 (5 bases). CDR3 length equals 17 residues. The V end was cut by 5 bases, the J end by 6 bases, with 25 bases between. The germline V gene has CDR1 MDHEN and CDR2 SYDVKM. Written as DNA, the CDR3 is TGTGCCAGCAGTCTCCGAGTTTGGGTGTCAGGGCCTAATGGCTACACCTTC. Residues: CASSLRVWVSGPNGYTF.

The chain has TRBV5-1 and TRBJ2-1; 9 positions agree with TRBD2. This CDR3 spans 17 amino acids. V lost 5 bases and J lost 9; bases outside the gene matches: 18. Germline V gives CDR1 SGHRS, CDR2 YFSETQ. The CDR3 is CASSLRPGGGRVAEQFF. Here the CDR3 DNA reads TGCGCCAGCAGTTTGCGCCCCGGCGGCGGGAGGGTTGCTGAGCAGTTCTTC.

This clonotype was counted at least ten times. The chain carries TRBV28 and TRBJ2-1; D not certain. Germline CDR1 MDHEN, CDR2 SYDVKM. Trimming removed 2 bases at V and 6 bases at J, with 5 bases between. The CDR3 extends over 12 amino acids. This chain's CDR3 is CASSLIRNEQFF. The CDR3 region has the DNA TGTGCCAGCAGTTTAATTCGCAATGAGCAGTTCTTC.

The J gene is TRBJ1-5, the V gene TRBV6-6; TRBD1 matches at 7 bases. Germline V gene sequence: CDR1 MNHNY, CDR2 SVGAGI (reference sequence). Losses at the gene ends were 2 bases for V and 1 base for J; bases not matched to a gene: 5. The CDR3 is made up of 16 amino acids. CDR3 nucleotide sequence: TGTGCCAGCAGTTACGGGACAGAGAGAAGCAATCAGCCCCAGCATTTT. This encodes CASSYGTERSNQPQHF.

The chain's CDR3 is CAIRRTSGTQHNEQFF. CDR3 in DNA: TGTGCCATCCGACGGACTAGCGGGACTCAACACAATGAGCAGTTCTTC. The chain recombines TRBV10-3 with TRBJ2-1; 12 bases agree with TRBD2. J was trimmed by 5 bases and V by 8 bases; bases with no gene match: 10. Germline CDR1 and CDR2: ENHRY and SYGVKD. This CDR3 spans 16 amino acids.

The V gene is TRBV9, the J gene TRBJ2-5; 8 positions match TRBD1. Germline V gene sequence: CDR1 SGDLS, CDR2 YYNGEE. The CDR3 has 14 residues. J was trimmed by 4 bases and V by 2 bases; bases with no gene match: 4. This chain's CDR3 is CASSVPDRAETQYF. In nucleotides, the CDR3 is TGTGCCAGCAGCGTCCCGGACAGGGCAGAGACCCAGTACTTC.

This clonotype was recorded a few times. The chain is built from TRBV12-3 or TRBV12-4 and TRBJ2-3; tentative D call: TRBD1 (6 bases). Trimming cost V 7 bases and J 0 bases, with 8 bases left between them. The CDR3 covers 13 residues. CDR3 DNA sequence: TGTGCCAGCACGAGGGGGAGCACAGATACGCAGTATTTT. This gives the protein CASTRGSTDTQYF.

This chain joins TRBV7-9 and TRBJ2-7, with TRBD2 matching 9 bases. This CDR3 has 15 residues. The V gene's germline CDR1 is SEHNR and CDR2 FQNEAQ (reference sequence). V lost 5 bases to trimming and J lost 6 bases; unmatched junction nucleotides: 11. This CDR3 reads CASSPPASGIGEQYF. In DNA, the CDR3 is TGTGCCAGCAGCCCACCCGCTAGCGGGATTGGCGAGCAGTACTTC.